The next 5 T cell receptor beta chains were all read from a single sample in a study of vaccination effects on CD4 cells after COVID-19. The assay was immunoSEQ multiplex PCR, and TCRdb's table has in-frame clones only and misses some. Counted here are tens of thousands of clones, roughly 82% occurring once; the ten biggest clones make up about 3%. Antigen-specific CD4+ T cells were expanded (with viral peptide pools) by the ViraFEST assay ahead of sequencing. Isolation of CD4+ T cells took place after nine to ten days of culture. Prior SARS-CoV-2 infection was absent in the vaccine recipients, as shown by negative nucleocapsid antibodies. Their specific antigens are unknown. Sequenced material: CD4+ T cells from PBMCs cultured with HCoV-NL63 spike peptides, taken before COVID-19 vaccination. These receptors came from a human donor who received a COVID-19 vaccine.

CDR3 region: CASSSGLEAFF. CDR3 bases: TGTGCCAGCTCTTCAGGATTGGAGGCTTTCTTT. This sequence joins TRBV18 and TRBJ1-1; D unclear. The germline gives CDR1 KGHSH, CDR2 LQKENI. The germline V and J ends were trimmed by 6 bases and 11 bases, with 13 bases remaining between them. The CDR3 length is 11 residues. Using reference TRBV18 and TRBJ1-1 for the parts outside the CDR3, the full variable domain is NAGVMQNPRHLVRRRGQEARLRCSPMKGHSHVYWYRQLPEEGLKFMVYLQKENIIDESGMPKERFSAEFPKEGPSILRIQQVVRGDSAAYFCASSSGLEAFFGQGTRLTVV.

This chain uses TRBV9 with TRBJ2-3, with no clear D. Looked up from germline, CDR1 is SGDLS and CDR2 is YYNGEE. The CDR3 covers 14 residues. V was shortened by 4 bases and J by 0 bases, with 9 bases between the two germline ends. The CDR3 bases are TGTGCCAGCAGCCCTTTTACAAGCACAGATACGCAGTATTTT. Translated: CASSPFTSTDTQYF.

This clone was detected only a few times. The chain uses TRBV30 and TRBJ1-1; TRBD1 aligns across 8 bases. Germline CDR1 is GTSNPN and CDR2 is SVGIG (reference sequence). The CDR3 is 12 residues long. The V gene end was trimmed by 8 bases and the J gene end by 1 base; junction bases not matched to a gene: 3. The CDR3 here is CAADRANTEAFF. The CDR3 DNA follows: TGTGCCGCGGACAGGGCGAACACTGAAGCTTTCTTT.

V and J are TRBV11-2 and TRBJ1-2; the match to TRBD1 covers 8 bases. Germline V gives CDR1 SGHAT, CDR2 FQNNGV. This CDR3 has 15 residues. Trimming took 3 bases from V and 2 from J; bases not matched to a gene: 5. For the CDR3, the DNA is TGTGCCAGCAGCTTGACAGGGGCAGGGAACTATGGCTACACCTTC. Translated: CASSLTGAGNYGYTF. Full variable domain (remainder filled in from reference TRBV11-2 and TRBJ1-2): EAGVAQSPRYKIIEKRQSVAFWCNPISGHATLYWYQQILGQGPKLLIQFQNNGVVDDSQLPKDRFSAERLKGVDSTLKIQPAKLEDSAVYLCASSLTGAGNYGYTFGSGTRLTVV.

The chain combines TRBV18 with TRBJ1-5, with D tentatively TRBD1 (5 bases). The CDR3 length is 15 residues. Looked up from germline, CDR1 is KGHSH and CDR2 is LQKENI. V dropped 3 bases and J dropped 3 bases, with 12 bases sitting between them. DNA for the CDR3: TGTGCCAGCTCACCCGCTCTGGGGGACAATCAGCCCCAGCATTTT. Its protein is CASSPALGDNQPQHF.